The sequence of this T cell receptor beta chain was determined in a study of OX40 agonist ivuxolimab in advanced cancers. In the study overall: The patients received agonistic anti-OX40 (CD134) antibody ivuxolimab. Patient treatment consisted of intravenous ivuxolimab administration every 2 weeks at 0.01 to 10 mg/kg.

Findings and caveats of the study: Fewer expanded clones were found on average in CD4+ than in CD8+ T cells.

As regards this clone: Its antigen is not known.

Autoimmune disease history or systemic immunosuppression led to patients being barred. The CDR3 has 15 amino acids. Trimming removed 4 bases at V and 2 bases at J, with 15 bases between. Germline-derived CDR1 and CDR2 are SGHDT and YYEEEE. Libraries were prepared by immunoSEQ multiplex PCR; TCRdb keeps only in-frame clonotypes and omits some of them. The profile shows tens of thousands of clones, about 90% of them singletons. Sequencing used CD4+ or CD8+ T cells sorted from blood, obtained in a trial of the OX40 agonist ivuxolimab. The V call is TRBV5-6, the J call TRBJ2-5; D unresolved. The sequence derives from an adult with an advanced solid tumor such as melanoma, head and neck, liver or kidney cancer. CDR3 DNA: TGTGCCAGCAGCCCCCCCGGCTACGAACAAGAGACCCAGTACTTC. Translating it yields CASSPPGYEQETQYF.